This T cell receptor beta chain stems from a study of post-analysis software for immune sequencing data. In the study overall: Patients had relapsing-remitting, secondary progressive or progressive-relapsing multiple sclerosis; some lacked subtype.

General study findings and limits: When patients were compared with controls, 4 or 5 TRBV segments were more frequent, TRBV5-6, TRBV5-1 and TRBV20-1 among them. When compared against controls, multiple sclerosis patients showed significantly lower normalized Chao1 diversity.

Details on this clonotype: The antigen remains undetermined.

This CDR3 region has 17 residues. Trimming stripped 0 bases from V and 0 bases from J, with 12 bases between. Germline-derived CDR1 and CDR2 are ENHRY and SYGVKD. Prepared libraries of TCR beta cDNA carried unique molecular identifiers. It was from roughly 1.1 to 9.2 million T cells that approximately 500,000 cDNA molecules came. TCRdb recomputed calls from the PCR reads with MiXCR, one row per CDR3 protein. The data show 350,000 to 450,000 distinct CDR3 sequences, approximately 42% seen once. The TCR sequence derives from a girl aged 2 to 9 with multiple sclerosis. Sequencing was performed on blood. The rearrangement uses TRBV10-3 and TRBJ2-1, with D maybe TRBD1 (5 bases). The CDR3 loop reads CAISESGTGFSYNEQFF. The CDR3, as DNA: TGTGCCATCAGTGAGTCCGGAACAGGCTTCTCCTACAATGAGCAGTTCTTC.